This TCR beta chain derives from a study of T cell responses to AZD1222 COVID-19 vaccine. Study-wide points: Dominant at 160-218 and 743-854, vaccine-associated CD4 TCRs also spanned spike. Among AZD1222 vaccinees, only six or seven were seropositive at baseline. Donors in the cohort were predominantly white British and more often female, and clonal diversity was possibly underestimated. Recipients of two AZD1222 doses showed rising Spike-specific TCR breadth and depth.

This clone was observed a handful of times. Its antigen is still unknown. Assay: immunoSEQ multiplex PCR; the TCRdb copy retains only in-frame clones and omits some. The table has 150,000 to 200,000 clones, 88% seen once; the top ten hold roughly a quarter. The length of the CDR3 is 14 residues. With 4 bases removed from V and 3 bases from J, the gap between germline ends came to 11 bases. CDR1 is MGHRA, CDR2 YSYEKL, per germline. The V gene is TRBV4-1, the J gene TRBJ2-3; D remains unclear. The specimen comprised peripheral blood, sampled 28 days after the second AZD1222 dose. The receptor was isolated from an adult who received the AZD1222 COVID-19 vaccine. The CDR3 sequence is CASSLNAPTDTQYF. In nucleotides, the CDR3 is TGCGCCAGCAGCCTCAATGCACCAACAGATACGCAGTATTTT.